This T cell receptor beta chain appears in the sequencing data of a study of radiation and T cells in renal cell carcinoma (dated by TCRdb to 2019 to 2021). About the investigation overall: The samples were drawn from a clinical trial, where primary renal cell carcinomas were treated with 15 Gy of stereotactic body radiation therapy and then removed by nephrectomy 4 weeks afterward. A total of some 55 samples underwent TCR beta sequencing, made up of roughly 26 tumors and some 27 peripheral blood samples. A total of 4,016,671 unique CDR3 nucleotide sequences, encoding 2,500,000 or so unique CDR3 amino acid sequences, were found across all 50 or so samples.

This specimen's time point label, per the study, means: baseline pretreatment blood. In the paper's terms, the treatment or condition label means: 15 Gy SBRT to primary tumor, nephrectomy 4 weeks later. To follow tumor-enriched clonotypes, serial peripheral blood was collected from radiation-treated patients at baseline and at 2 weeks and 4 weeks after SBRT. All patients had renal cell carcinoma with clear cell pathology. The QIAamp DNA Blood Mini Kit (Qiagen) was used to prepare genomic DNA for TCR sequencing. The analyses included only samples that passed all quality control checks. What the study reported, not specific to this receptor: Dynamics of the blood repertoire were not tracked past 4 weeks after treatment. With a single-armed trial design, the study had no way to address how radiation dose or scheduling affects the TCR repertoire. An increase in top tumor clonotypes in blood was observed from baseline to 2 weeks post-radiation, followed by contraction by 4 weeks, which was taken to suggest transient expansion of tumor-resident clones. Because pretreatment tumor biopsies were not available, the study could not determine whether clonotypes were already present within the tumor at baseline.

Following the manufacturer's recommendations, the immunoSEQ kit was used to generate TCR beta libraries from genomic DNA. For library preparation, a first multiplex PCR was performed with proprietary primers, followed by a second PCR in which unique barcodes were added, and bead cleanups were performed after each round. A positive control reaction and a negative control reaction, both provided in the kit, were run with every batch of samples. The final libraries underwent checking on an Agilent 4200 TapeStation D1000 ScreenTape, volumetric pooling, and quantification by qPCR. Sequencing was performed on an Illumina NextSeq500 with a MidOutput 150-cycle cartridge, and 156 Read1 and 15 Index1 cycles were run with kit custom primers. The pooled library was loaded at around 1.1 pM, and roughly 20% PhiX control was spiked in. Per the source publication's procedure: Vendor-processed data were analyzed in R, and a clonotype was defined as all T cells sharing the same CDR3 nucleotide sequence. In the clone abundance analyses, frequencies in each sample were normalized to that sample's 10,000 most abundant clones. Before analysis, public T cell clones were removed, and these numbered fewer than six per sample on average. An abundance difference of at least 32-fold between compartments was the criterion for calling clonotypes tumor-enriched or baseline blood-enriched. A beta-binomial differential abundance model was used to identify clonotypes that were expanded or contracted between blood time points. Tumor-blood repertoire similarity was measured with the Baroni-Urbani and Buser coefficient, and groups were compared using two-tailed Wilcoxon tests in R. TCRdb carries this immuneACCESS record with in-frame sequences only. Its versions omit some clonotypes, under half of them owing to an unresolved V gene in the studies checked, with the rest unexplained. The DNA gave D and trimming, while V, J and clone size come from that table. For this sample the table gives about 91,000 clones, of which 70% to 85% were detected only once. The ten largest clones take up 5% to 8% of the sample.

V was cut back by 1 base and J by 2 bases, leaving a gap of 8 bases between them. Reading from cysteine to phenylalanine, the CDR3 counts 14 amino acids. CDR3 DNA is the only sequence kept; it has 42 bases, read in frame from the first base. Via the germline V gene (reference sequence), CDR1 is MNHEY and CDR2 SMNVEV. This clone was observed once. Its antigen is unknown. No base quality information exists; no much larger clone differs at one position. The chain couples TRBV27 to TRBJ1-1; the D gene is perhaps TRBD1, on 5 matching bases. The TCR sequence derives from a man aged 55 to 70 with renal cell carcinoma. Sequencing used blood, obtained from a patient whose treatment included radiotherapy and nephrectomy. The CDR3 amino acid sequence is: CASSLYGANTEAFF. Here is the DNA: TGTGCCAGCAGTTTATATGGGGCAAACACTGAAGCTTTCTTT.